The 23 T cell receptor beta chains listed next were all sequenced from one sample in a study of blood T cell repertoires in COVID-19. Assay: immunoSEQ multiplex PCR; the TCRdb copy retains only in-frame clones and omits some. The repertoire consists of 160,000 or so clones, with about 87% occurring once and the leading ten covering 1.5% to 2%. The sequenced sample consisted of peripheral blood. These receptor sequences come from a woman between 50 and 59 years old with acute or convalescent COVID-19.

The chain uses TRBV30 and TRBJ2-7; 8 nucleotides agree with TRBD2. J gave up 5 bases and V 5 bases, and 5 bases lay outside the gene matches. The CDR3 spans 12 residues. The germline V gene encodes CDR1 GTSNPN and CDR2 SVGIG (reference sequence). As DNA, the CDR3 is TGTGCCTGGGCGGGGGGCCCTGACGAGCAGTACTTC. Translating it yields CAWAGGPDEQYF. Variable domain in full (rest from reference TRBV30 and TRBJ2-7): SQTIHQWPATLVQPVGSPLSLECTVEGTSNPNLYWYRQAAGRGLQLLFYSVGIGQISSEVPQNLSASRPQDRQFILSSKKLLLSDSGFYLCAWAGGPDEQYFGPGTRLTVT.

The rearrangement uses TRBV14 and TRBJ1-2, with 12 nucleotides matching TRBD1. This CDR3 contains 14 residues. Germline CDR1 and CDR2: SGHDN and FVKESK. J gave up 5 bases and V 3 bases, and 1 base lay outside the gene matches. CDR3 in amino acids: CASSQGQGAYGYTF. CDR3 bases: TGTGCCAGCAGCCAGGGACAGGGGGCGTATGGCTACACCTTC.

This chain uses TRBV5-6 with TRBJ2-2; D might be TRBD2 (6 bases). V was pared by 4 bases and J by 1 base, with 17 bases between. This CDR3 is 17 amino acids long. Germline V gene sequence: CDR1 SGHDT, CDR2 YYEEEE. The CDR3 DNA sequence: TGTGCCAGCAGCAGGAGAGTCAGGAGGGTGAACACCGGGGAGCTGTTTTTT. Amino acids: CASSRRVRRVNTGELFF.

V and J are TRBV10-3 and TRBJ2-7, with D perhaps TRBD1 (5 bases). Germline V gene data show CDR1 as ENHRY and CDR2 as SYGVKD. CDR3 length: 13 residues. V was clipped by 4 bases and J by 2 bases, with 9 bases between them. The CDR3 loop reads CAISGLQAYEQYF. CDR3 in DNA: TGTGCCATCAGTGGCCTACAGGCCTACGAGCAGTACTTC.

The chain employs TRBV5-1 and TRBJ1-2; TRBD1 might be the D (6 bases). The CDR3 covers 15 residues. Looked up from germline, CDR1 is SGHRS and CDR2 is YFSETQ. Trimming left V 0 bases short and J 8 bases short, with 17 bases between. CDR3 DNA: TGCGCCAGCAGCTTGGGAGTCCCAGGGGTTGAGGGCTACACCTTC. As protein: CASSLGVPGVEGYTF.

The rearrangement joins TRBV6-2 or TRBV6-3 to TRBJ1-2; 7 bases line up with TRBD1. Germline-derived CDR1 and CDR2 are MNHEY and SVGEGT. J was trimmed by 8 bases and V by 6 bases; bases with no gene match: 9. The CDR3 sequence is 13 residues long. CDR3 sequence: CASSSGQVRGYTF. The CDR3 DNA follows: TGTGCCAGCAGCAGCGGACAGGTCCGGGGCTACACCTTC.

This clone turned up a few times. The chain employs TRBV5-1 and TRBJ2-1; 7 bases map to TRBD1. Germline assignment: CDR1 SGHRS and CDR2 YFSETQ. With 4 bases clipped from V and 3 bases from J, the junction kept 7 bases outside the gene matches. This CDR3 has 15 amino acids. In DNA form, the CDR3 reads TGCGCCAGCAGCCCGTCCGGGACAGTCTACAATGAGCAGTTCTTC. Its translation: CASSPSGTVYNEQFF.

The chain combines TRBV12-5 with TRBJ1-2; weak D call: TRBD1 (6 bases). Germline V gene lookup returns CDR1 LGHNT and CDR2 FRNRAP. V lost 5 bases and J 3 bases, leaving 25 bases between the germline ends. The CDR3 extends over 18 amino acids. This CDR3 is CASGPHDGQPTADYGYTF. CDR3 bases: TGTGCTAGTGGTCCTCACGACGGACAGCCCACGGCGGACTATGGCTACACCTTC.

The rearrangement links TRBV10-1 to TRBJ1-2; D possibly corresponds to TRBD1 (5 bases). Germline lookup yields CDR1 WNHNN and CDR2 SYGVQD (reference sequence). V was shortened by 3 bases and J by 8 bases, with 13 bases between the two germline ends. The CDR3 contains 13 residues. CDR3 region: CASSEEPGRGYTF. CDR3 bases: TGCGCCAGCAGTGAAGAGCCAGGGAGGGGCTACACCTTC.

The V and J genes are TRBV29-1 and TRBJ2-7; D not certain. Germline V gene sequence: CDR1 SQVTM, CDR2 ANQGSEA. Trimming took off 5 bases at V and 0 bases at J, with 14 bases between the two ends. The CDR3 consists of 14 residues. CDR3 sequence reads: CSVFLGISSYEQYF. DNA for the CDR3: TGCAGCGTTTTTCTAGGAATTAGCTCCTACGAGCAGTACTTC.

This clone occurred once. The chain couples TRBV7-9 to TRBJ2-7, with D possibly being TRBD2 (5 bases). The germline CDR1 and CDR2 sequences are SEHNR and FQNEAQ (reference sequence). The CDR3 sequence is 12 residues long. V dropped 5 bases and J dropped 4 bases, with 9 bases sitting between them. This chain's CDR3 is CASSRSGYEQYF. In DNA, the CDR3 is TGTGCCAGCAGCCGAAGCGGATACGAGCAGTACTTC.

The V gene is TRBV30, the J gene TRBJ1-2; 7 positions match TRBD1. From germline, CDR1 is GTSNPN and CDR2 SVGIG (reference sequence). The length of the CDR3 is 12 residues. V was clipped by 5 bases and J by 8 bases; unmatched bases: 8. The CDR3 DNA follows: TGTGCCTGGTCGGGAGAAGGGGGCGGCTACACCTTC. Translating it yields CAWSGEGGGYTF.

The chain is built from TRBV9 and TRBJ2-1, with 9 bases aligning to TRBD2. The CDR3 contains 17 residues. The germline V gene encodes CDR1 SGDLS and CDR2 YYNGEE. V was clipped by 0 bases and J by 4 bases; unmatched bases: 8. In nucleotides, the CDR3 is TGTGCCAGCAGCGTAGGTGATAGCGGGGGAAATTACAATGAGCAGTTCTTC. This codes for CASSVGDSGGNYNEQFF.

The count of this clone is one. CDR3 protein: CASSPGLAGGPSEQFF. In DNA, the CDR3 is TGTGCCAGCAGTCCGGGACTAGCGGGAGGGCCAAGTGAGCAGTTCTTC. The chain uses TRBV27 and TRBJ2-1; 16 nucleotides agree with TRBD2. Trimming at V came to 5 bases and at J to 9 bases, leaving 7 bases not matched to a gene. The CDR3 spans 16 residues. The germline CDR1 and CDR2 sequences are MNHEY and SMNVEV (reference sequence).

The V and J genes are TRBV15 and TRBJ2-5; 9 bases map to TRBD1. CDR1 LNHNV and CDR2 YYDKDF come from the germline V gene (reference sequence). The CDR3 runs 16 residues. Trimming at V came to 5 bases and at J to 5 bases, leaving 12 bases not matched to a gene. The CDR3 is CATSARTGARSETQYF. CDR3 DNA sequence: TGTGCCACCAGCGCACGGACAGGGGCACGCTCCGAGACCCAGTACTTC.

The chain has TRBV27 and TRBJ2-2; TRBD2 matches at 15 bases. V dropped 4 bases and J dropped 6; count of bases not matched to a gene: 9. This CDR3 spans 18 amino acids. Germline V CDR1 and CDR2: MNHEY, SMNVEV (reference sequence). As DNA, the CDR3 is TGTGCCAGCAGTTACCTAGGGACTAGCGGGGGGAAGGCCGGGGAGCTGTTTTTT. Translation gives CASSYLGTSGGKAGELFF.

CDR3: CASSARTVGAGELFF. CDR3 sequence (DNA): TGTGCCAGTAGTGCCCGGACAGTTGGGGCCGGGGAGCTGTTTTTT. The chain is built from TRBV19 and TRBJ2-2, with TRBD1 as a possible D gene (6 bases). Germline CDR1 and CDR2: LNHDA and SQIVND (reference sequence). V was clipped by 5 bases and J by 6 bases, with 16 bases between them. The CDR3 sequence is 15 residues long.

The chain recombines TRBV2 with TRBJ2-3, with 7 bases matching TRBD1. Germline V gene data show CDR1 as SNHLY and CDR2 as FYNNEI. V lost 8 bases, J lost 5 bases, and 4 bases stayed unmatched. The CDR3 is 12 residues long. CDR3 DNA: TGTGCCAGCGACAGGGAAGTAGATACGCAGTATTTT. Translated, it gives CASDREVDTQYF. Based on the CDR3 plus reference TRBV2 and TRBJ2-3, the full variable domain is EPEVTQTPSHQVTQMGQEVILRCVPISNHLYFYWYRQILGQKVEFLVSFYNNEISEKSEIFDDQFSVERPDGSNFTLKIRSTKLEDSAMYFCASDREVDTQYFGPGTRLTVL.

The rearrangement uses TRBV27 and TRBJ2-7, with a weak D call TRBD2 (9 bases). The V gene lost 4 bases and the J gene lost 1 base, with 20 bases spanning the gap. The CDR3 consists of 17 residues. Germline CDR1 MNHEY, CDR2 SMNVEV (reference sequence). The CDR3 DNA sequence: TGTGCCAGCAGTTCAGGGGGCCAGCTAGCGGGATCCTACGAGCAGTACTTC. Its protein product is CASSSGGQLAGSYEQYF.

The V gene is TRBV14, the J gene TRBJ2-3; no clear D gene. CDR3 length equals 15 residues. In germline, CDR1 is SGHDN, CDR2 FVKESK. With 0 bases removed from V and 4 bases from J, the gap between germline ends came to 11 bases. The CDR3, as DNA: TGTGCCAGCAGCCAAGATCGGATAGCCGCAGATACGCAGTATTTT. Translated, it gives CASSQDRIAADTQYF.

The chain recombines TRBV7-3 with TRBJ2-1, with 7 bases that match TRBD1. The CDR3 has 14 amino acids. CDR1 and CDR2 (germline): SGHTA, FQGTGA. V dropped 1 base and J dropped 7; count of bases not matched to a gene: 4. The CDR3 DNA sequence: TGTGCCAGCAGCTTAAGGCAGGGGGTGAATGAGCAGTTCTTC. Protein: CASSLRQGVNEQFF.

This rearrangement joins TRBV5-1 to TRBJ2-7; no reliable D call. V gave up 5 bases and J gave up 2 bases, with 11 bases separating them. CDR3 length equals 13 residues. Germline loops: CDR1 SGHRS, CDR2 YFSETQ. The CDR3 nucleotides are TGCGCCAGCAGTCCCGTTGGCCCCTACGAGCAGTACTTC. Residues: CASSPVGPYEQYF.

The chain employs TRBV5-1 and TRBJ2-2; 8 nucleotides agree with TRBD1. CDR3 length: 14 amino acids. V was pared by 3 bases and J by 6 bases, with 4 bases of the junction left unmatched. Germline loops: CDR1 SGHRS, CDR2 YFSETQ. In nucleotides, the CDR3 is TGCGCCAGCAGCTGGACAGGGTTCTCCGGGGAGCTGTTTTTT. The encoded protein is CASSWTGFSGELFF.